The entry below describes one T cell receptor beta chain. The data originate from a study of TIL therapy for anti-PD-1-resistant metastatic lung cancer. Study-wide context: Tumors carried a median 1.5 non-synonymous mutations per megabase.

The germline V and J ends were trimmed by 7 bases and 2 bases, with 11 bases remaining between them. The CDR3 contains 14 residues. CDR1 and CDR2 (germline): LNHDA, SQIVND (reference sequence). Time point indicated: pre-treatment sample, taken before nivolumab and TIL therapy. Sequencing used immunoSEQ v3. Assay: immunoSEQ multiplex PCR; the TCRdb copy retains only in-frame clones and omits some. In the table there are about 52,000 clones, 70% to 80% of which are singletons. The sequencing used blood, collected at baseline. V gene TRBV19 combines with J gene TRBJ2-2; TRBD1 might be the D (5 bases). The origin of this receptor is a woman between 30 and 79 years old with non-small cell lung cancer. The CDR3 DNA follows: TGTGCCAGTATTGGGCAGGGTAACACCGGGGAGCTGTTTTTT. Protein product: CASIGQGNTGELFF.